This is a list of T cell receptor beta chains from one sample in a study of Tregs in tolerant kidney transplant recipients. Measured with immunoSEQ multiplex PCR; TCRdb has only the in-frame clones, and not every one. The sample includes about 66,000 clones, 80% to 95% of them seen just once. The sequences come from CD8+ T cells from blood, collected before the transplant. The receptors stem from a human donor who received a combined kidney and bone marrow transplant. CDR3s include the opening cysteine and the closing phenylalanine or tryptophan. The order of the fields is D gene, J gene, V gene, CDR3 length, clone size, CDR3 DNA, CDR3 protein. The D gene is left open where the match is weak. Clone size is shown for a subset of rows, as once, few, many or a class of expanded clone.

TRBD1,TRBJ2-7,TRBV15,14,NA,TGTGCCACCAGCTTGACAGGGAATTCCTACGAGCAGTACTTC,CATSLTGNSYEQYF
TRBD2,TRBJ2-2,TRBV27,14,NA,TGTGCCAGTGGGCTAGCGGCGAACACCGGGGAGCTGTTTTTT,CASGLAANTGELFF
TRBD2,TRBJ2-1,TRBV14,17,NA,TGTGCCAGCAGCCAGCCTAGCGGGAGGCCATCCTACAATGAGCAGTTCTTC,CASSQPSGRPSYNEQFF
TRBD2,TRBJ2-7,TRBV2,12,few,TGTGCCAGCATGGGAACTAGCGGAGAGCAGTACTTC,CASMGTSGEQYF
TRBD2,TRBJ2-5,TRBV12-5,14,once,TGTGCTAGTGGAAAAGCGGGAGACAGGGAGACCCAGTACTTC,CASGKAGDRETQYF
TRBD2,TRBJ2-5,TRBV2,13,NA,TGTGCCAGCGTTGCGGGGGTCAAGGAGACCCAGTACTTC,CASVAGVKETQYF
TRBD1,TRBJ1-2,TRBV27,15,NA,TGTGCCAGCAGTTCTACAGGGGAAATAAACTATGGCTACACCTTC,CASSSTGEINYGYTF
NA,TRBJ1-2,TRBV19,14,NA,TGTGCCAGTAGTATTGGACAGTTCTCCTATGGCTACACCTTC,CASSIGQFSYGYTF
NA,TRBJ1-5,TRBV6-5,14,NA,TGTGCCAGCAGTTATTCCGACGGAGATCAGCCCCAGCATTTT,CASSYSDGDQPQHF
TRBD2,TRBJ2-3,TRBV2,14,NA,TGTGCCAGCAGTGAAACTAGCGGGGTGGTTACGCAGTATTTT,CASSETSGVVTQYF
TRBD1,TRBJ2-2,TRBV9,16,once,TGTGCCAGCAGCGCAGACGGGACAGGGTGGACCGGGGAGCTGTTTTTT,CASSADGTGWTGELFF
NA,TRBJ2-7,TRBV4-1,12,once,TGCGCCAGCAGCCGCCGTGGAGAGGAGCAGTACTTC,CASSRRGEEQYF
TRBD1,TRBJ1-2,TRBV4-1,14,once,TGCGCCAGCAGCCAAGATCCAGGGGGCAACGGCTACACCTTC,CASSQDPGGNGYTF
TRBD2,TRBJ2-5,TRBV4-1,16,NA,TGCGCCAGCAGCCACCGACTAGCGGGAGGGGGGGAGACCCAGTACTTC,CASSHRLAGGGETQYF
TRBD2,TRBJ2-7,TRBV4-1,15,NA,TGCGCCAGCAGCCAAGTAGCGGGGTCTTCCTACGAGCAGTACTTC,CASSQVAGSSYEQYF
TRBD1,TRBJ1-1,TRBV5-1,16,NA,TGCGCCAGCAGCTCCACAGGGGGGGACGGAGCTAGTGAAGCTTTCTTT,CASSSTGGDGASEAFF
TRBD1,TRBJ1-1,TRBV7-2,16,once,TGTGCCAGCAGCTTACCGGGACAGGGGGCCGGAACTGAAGCTTTCTTT,CASSLPGQGAGTEAFF
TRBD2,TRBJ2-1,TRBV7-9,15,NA,TGTGCCAGTTTTATACCGGGACTAAATTACAATGAGCAGTTCTTC,CASFIPGLNYNEQFF
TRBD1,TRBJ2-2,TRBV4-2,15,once,TGTGCCAGCAGCCATGGACAGGGGGTCACCGGGGAGCTGTTTTTT,CASSHGQGVTGELFF
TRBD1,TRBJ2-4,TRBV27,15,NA,TGTGCCAGCAGTCCACGGGACAGGGAATTAGGCATTCAGTACTTC,CASSPRDRELGIQYF
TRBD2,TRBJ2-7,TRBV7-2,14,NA,TGTGCCAGCAGCCCTTGGACTAGCGGGCACGAGCAGTACTTC,CASSPWTSGHEQYF
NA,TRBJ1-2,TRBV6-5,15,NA,TGTGCCAGCAGTTACTCGCCGGGAGGGGGGTATGGCTACACCTTC,CASSYSPGGGYGYTF
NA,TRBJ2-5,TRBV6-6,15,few,TGTGCCAGCAGACTGACCGGGAGCGCAGGAGAGACCCAGTACTTC,CASRLTGSAGETQYF
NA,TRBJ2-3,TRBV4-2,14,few,TGTGCCAGCAGCCCCCTACAGGGATCAGGTACGCAGTATTTT,CASSPLQGSGTQYF
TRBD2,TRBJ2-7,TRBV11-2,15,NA,TGTGCCAGCAGCTCGGGACTAGCGAGCTCCTACGAGCAGTACTTC,CASSSGLASSYEQYF
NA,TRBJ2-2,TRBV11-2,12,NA,TGTGCCAGCAGCCCGGGGACCGGGGAGCTGTTTTTT,CASSPGTGELFF
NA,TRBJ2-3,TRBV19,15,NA,TGTGCCAGTAGTCCCTACTTCTTTTCGGCAGATACGCAGTATTTT,CASSPYFFSADTQYF
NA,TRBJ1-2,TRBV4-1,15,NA,TGCGCCAGCAGCCAAGCAGGAGGGGCTGGCTATGGCTACACCTTC,CASSQAGGAGYGYTF
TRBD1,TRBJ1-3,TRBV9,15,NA,TGTGCCAGCAGCGTAAACCCCAGCACAGGGGACACCATATATTTT,CASSVNPSTGDTIYF
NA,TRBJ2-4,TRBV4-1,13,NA,TGCGCCAGCAGCTCCCTGGGGGAGGACATTCAGTACTTC,CASSSLGEDIQYF
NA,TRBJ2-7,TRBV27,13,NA,TGTGCCAGCAGTTTAGGCAACTCCTACGAGCAGTACTTC,CASSLGNSYEQYF
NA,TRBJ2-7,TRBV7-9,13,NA,TGTGCCAGCAGCTTGGGCCCGCTTTACGAGCAGTACTTC,CASSLGPLYEQYF
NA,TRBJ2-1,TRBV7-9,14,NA,TGTTTCACCCGAGGGGGTCTAACCTACAATGAGCAGTTCTTC,CFTRGGLTYNEQFF
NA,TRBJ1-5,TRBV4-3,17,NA,TGCGCCAGCAGAGATACAGGGCCCTCGTATAGCAATCAGCCCCAGCATTTT,CASRDTGPSYSNQPQHF
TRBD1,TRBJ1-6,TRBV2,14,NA,TGTGCCAGCAGACGACAGGGGGCGAATTCCCCCCTCCACTTT,CASRRQGANSPLHF
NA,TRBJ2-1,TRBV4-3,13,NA,TGCGCCAGCAGCCAGTTCCTCGTAGATGAGCAGTTCTTC,CASSQFLVDEQFF
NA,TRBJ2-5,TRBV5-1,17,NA,TGCGCCAGCAGCCCTGGGTTGCCTAGAGGATCCCAAGAGACCCAGTACTTC,CASSPGLPRGSQETQYF